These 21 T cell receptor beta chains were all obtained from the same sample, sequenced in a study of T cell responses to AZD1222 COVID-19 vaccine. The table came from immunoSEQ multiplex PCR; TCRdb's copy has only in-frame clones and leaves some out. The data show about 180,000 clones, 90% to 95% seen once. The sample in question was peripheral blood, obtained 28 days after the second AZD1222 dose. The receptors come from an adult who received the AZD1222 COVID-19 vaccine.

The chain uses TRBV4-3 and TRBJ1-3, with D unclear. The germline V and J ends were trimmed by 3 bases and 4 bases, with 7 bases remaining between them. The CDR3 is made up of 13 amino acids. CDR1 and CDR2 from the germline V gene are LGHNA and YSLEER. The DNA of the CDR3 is TGCGCCAGCAGCCAGGGGTTGGGAAACACCATATATTTT. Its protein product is CASSQGLGNTIYF.

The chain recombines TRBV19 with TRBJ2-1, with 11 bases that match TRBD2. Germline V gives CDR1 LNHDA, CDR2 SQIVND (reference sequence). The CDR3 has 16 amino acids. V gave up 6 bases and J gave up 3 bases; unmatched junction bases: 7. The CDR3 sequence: CASSTLTSGGYNEQFF. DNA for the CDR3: TGTGCCAGTAGCACATTAACTAGCGGGGGCTACAATGAGCAGTTCTTC.

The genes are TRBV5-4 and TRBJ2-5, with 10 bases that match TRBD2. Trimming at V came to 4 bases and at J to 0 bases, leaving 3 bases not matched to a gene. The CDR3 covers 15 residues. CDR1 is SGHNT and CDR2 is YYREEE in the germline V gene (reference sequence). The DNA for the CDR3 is TGTGCCAGCAGCCTAGCGGGAGCCCACCAAGAGACCCAGTACTTC. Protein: CASSLAGAHQETQYF.

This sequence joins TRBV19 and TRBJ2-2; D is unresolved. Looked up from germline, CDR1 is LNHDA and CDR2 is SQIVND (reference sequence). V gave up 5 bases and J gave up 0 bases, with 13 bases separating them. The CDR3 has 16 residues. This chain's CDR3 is CASSLSGDANTGELFF. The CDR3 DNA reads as TGTGCCAGTAGTCTATCTGGGGATGCGAACACCGGGGAGCTGTTTTTT.

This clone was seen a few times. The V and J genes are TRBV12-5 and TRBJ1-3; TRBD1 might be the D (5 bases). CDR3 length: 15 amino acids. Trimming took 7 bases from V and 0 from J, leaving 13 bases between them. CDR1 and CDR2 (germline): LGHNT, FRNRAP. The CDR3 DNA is TGTGCTAGTGCCGTGGGGCAGGGCTCTGGAAACACCATATATTTT. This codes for CASAVGQGSGNTIYF.

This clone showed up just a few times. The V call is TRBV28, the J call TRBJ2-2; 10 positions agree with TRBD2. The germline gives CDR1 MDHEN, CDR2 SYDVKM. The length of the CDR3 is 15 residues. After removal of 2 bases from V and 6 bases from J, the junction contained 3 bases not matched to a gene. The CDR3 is CASSLSLAGAGELFF. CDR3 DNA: TGTGCCAGCAGTTTAAGCCTAGCGGGAGCCGGGGAGCTGTTTTTT. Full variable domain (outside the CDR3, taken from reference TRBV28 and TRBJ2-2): DVKVTQSSRYLVKRTGEKVFLECVQDMDHENMFWYRQDPGLGLRLIYFSYDVKMKEKGDIPEGYSVSREKKERFSLILESASTNQTSMYLCASSLSLAGAGELFFGEGSRLTVL.

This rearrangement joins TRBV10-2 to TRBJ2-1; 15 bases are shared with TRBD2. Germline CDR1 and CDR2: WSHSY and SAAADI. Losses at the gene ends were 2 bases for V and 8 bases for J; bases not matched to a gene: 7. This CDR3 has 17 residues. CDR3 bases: TGCGCCAGCAGTGAGCCAGGACTAGCGGGAGGGCCATATGAGCAGTTCTTC. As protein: CASSEPGLAGGPYEQFF.

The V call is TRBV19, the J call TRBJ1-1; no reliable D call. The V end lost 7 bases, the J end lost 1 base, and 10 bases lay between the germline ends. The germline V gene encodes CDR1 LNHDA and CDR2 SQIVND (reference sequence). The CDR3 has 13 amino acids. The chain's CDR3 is CASTARSNTEAFF. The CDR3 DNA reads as TGTGCCAGTACTGCGAGATCGAACACTGAAGCTTTCTTT.

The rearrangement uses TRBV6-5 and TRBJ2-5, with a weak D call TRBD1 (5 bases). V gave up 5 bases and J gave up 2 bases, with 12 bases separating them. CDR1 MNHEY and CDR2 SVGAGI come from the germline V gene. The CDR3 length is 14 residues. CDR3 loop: CASSSDRIQETQYF. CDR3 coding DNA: TGTGCCAGCAGTAGCGACAGAATTCAAGAGACCCAGTACTTC.

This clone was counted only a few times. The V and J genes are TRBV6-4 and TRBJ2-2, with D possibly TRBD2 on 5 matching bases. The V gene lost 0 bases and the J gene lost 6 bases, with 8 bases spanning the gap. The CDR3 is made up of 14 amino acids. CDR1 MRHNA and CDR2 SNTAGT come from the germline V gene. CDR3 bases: TGTGCCAGCAGTGACTCTGAGGAGGCCGGGGAGCTGTTTTTT. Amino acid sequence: CASSDSEEAGELFF.

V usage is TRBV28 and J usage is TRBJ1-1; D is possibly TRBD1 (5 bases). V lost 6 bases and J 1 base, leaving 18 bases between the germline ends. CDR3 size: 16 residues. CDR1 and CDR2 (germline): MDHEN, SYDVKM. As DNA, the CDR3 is TGTGCCAGCAGCGCAATTAGGGGAGAAAGGAACACTGAAGCTTTCTTT. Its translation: CASSAIRGERNTEAFF.

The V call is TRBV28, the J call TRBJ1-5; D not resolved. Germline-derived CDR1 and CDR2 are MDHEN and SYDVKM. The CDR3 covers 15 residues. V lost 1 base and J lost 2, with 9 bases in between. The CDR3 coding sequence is TGTGCCAGCAGTTTATTTTCCGACCGCAATCAGCCCCAGCATTTT. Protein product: CASSLFSDRNQPQHF.

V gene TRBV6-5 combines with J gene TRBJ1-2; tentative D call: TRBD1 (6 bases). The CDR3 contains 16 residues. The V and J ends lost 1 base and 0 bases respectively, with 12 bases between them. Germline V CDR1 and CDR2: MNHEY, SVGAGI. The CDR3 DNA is TGTGCCAGCAGTTACTTATCCGACAGGACTAACTATGGCTACACCTTC. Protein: CASSYLSDRTNYGYTF.

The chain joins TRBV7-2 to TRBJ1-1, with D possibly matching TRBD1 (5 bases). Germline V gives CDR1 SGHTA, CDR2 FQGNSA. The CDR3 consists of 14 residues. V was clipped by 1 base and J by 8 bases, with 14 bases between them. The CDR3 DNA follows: TGTGCCAGCAGCTTAGTGGGGGGATCTAGGGAAGCTTTCTTT. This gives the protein CASSLVGGSREAFF.

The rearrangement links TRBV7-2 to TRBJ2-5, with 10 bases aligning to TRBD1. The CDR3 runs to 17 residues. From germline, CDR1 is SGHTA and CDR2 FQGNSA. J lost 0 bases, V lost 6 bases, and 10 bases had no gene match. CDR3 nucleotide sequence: TGTGCCAGCAGTCACGGACAGGGGGGAACCAACCAAGAGACCCAGTACTTC. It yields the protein CASSHGQGGTNQETQYF.

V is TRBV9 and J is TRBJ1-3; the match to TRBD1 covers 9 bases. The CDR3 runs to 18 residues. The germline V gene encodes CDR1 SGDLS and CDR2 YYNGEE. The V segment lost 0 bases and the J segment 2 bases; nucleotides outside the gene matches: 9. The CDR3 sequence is CASSVGWDRARAGNTIYF. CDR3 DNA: TGTGCCAGCAGCGTAGGGTGGGACAGGGCCAGAGCTGGAAACACCATATATTTT. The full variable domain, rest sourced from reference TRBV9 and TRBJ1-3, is DSGVTQTPKHLITATGQRVTLRCSPRSGDLSVYWYQQSLDQGLQFLIQYYNGEERAKGNILERFSAQQFPDLHSELNLSSLELGDSALYFCASSVGWDRARAGNTIYFGEGSWLTVV.

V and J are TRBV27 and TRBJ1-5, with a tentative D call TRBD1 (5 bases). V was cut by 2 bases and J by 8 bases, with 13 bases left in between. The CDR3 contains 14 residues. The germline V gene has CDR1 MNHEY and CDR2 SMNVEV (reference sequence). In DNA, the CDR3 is TGTGCCAGCAGTTTAAGGGGAAGGACGGAGCCCCAGCATTTT. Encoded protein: CASSLRGRTEPQHF.

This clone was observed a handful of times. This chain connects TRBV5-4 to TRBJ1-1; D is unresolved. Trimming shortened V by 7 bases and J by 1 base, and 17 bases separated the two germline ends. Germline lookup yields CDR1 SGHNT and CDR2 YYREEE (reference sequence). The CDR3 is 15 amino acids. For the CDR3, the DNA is TGTGCCAGCTTGGACGGGAAGGAGGGGAACACTGAAGCTTTCTTT. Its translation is CASLDGKEGNTEAFF.

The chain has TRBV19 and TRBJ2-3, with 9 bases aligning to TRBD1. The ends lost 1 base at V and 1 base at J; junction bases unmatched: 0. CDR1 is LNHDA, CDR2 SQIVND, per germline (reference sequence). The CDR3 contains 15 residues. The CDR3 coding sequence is TGTGCCAGTAGTATAGGGACAGGGGGCACAGATACGCAGTATTTT. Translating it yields CASSIGTGGTDTQYF. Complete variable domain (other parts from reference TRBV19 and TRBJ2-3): DGGITQSPKYLFRKEGQNVTLSCEQNLNHDAMYWYRQDPGQGLRLIYYSQIVNDFQKGDIAEGYSVSREKKESFPLTVTSAQKNPTAFYLCASSIGTGGTDTQYFGPGTRLTVL.

The CDR3 DNA sequence: TGTGCCAGCAGCTTTATGGGTCAGCCCCAGCATTTT. Protein product: CASSFMGQPQHF. The chain joins TRBV7-9 to TRBJ1-5; D gene unclear. The V and J ends lost 3 bases and 6 bases respectively, with 6 bases between them. The CDR3 consists of 12 residues. The germline V gene encodes CDR1 SEHNR and CDR2 FQNEAQ (reference sequence).

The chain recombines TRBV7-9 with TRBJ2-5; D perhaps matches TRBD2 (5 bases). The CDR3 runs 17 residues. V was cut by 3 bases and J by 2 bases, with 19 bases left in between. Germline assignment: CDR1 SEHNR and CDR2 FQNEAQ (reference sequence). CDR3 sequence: CASSFLPGQPGQETQYF. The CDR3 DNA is TGTGCCAGCAGCTTTCTCCCCGGCCAGCCGGGGCAAGAGACCCAGTACTTC.